This entry lists 26 T cell receptor beta chains sequenced from one sample in a study of somatic mutations in cytotoxic T cells in rheumatoid arthritis. TCRdb keeps only in-frame clones here, not all; method: immunoSEQ multiplex PCR. The table shows about 10,000 clones, with approximately 80% occurring only once. Sequencing was carried out using CD8+ T cells sorted from blood. These receptors were obtained from an adult with rheumatoid arthritis.

The rearrangement uses TRBV7-9 and TRBJ2-7, with a weak D call TRBD2 (6 bases). CDR3 length equals 16 residues. Trimming removed 5 bases from V and 3 bases from J, with 20 bases in between. The germline V gene has CDR1 SEHNR and CDR2 FQNEAQ (reference sequence). The CDR3 reads CASSLEAGLSVYEQYF. The CDR3 region has the DNA TGTGCCAGCAGCCTCGAAGCGGGTCTCTCAGTCTACGAGCAGTACTTC.

The chain recombines TRBV5-1 with TRBJ1-1; D ambiguous. Looked up from germline, CDR1 is SGHRS and CDR2 is YFSETQ. The CDR3 contains 15 residues. Trimming pared 0 bases from V and 1 base from J, leaving 10 bases between. In DNA form, the CDR3 reads TGCGCCAGCAGCTTGGATTGGGGTGGGAACACTGAAGCTTTCTTT. This translates into CASSLDWGGNTEAFF. Full variable domain (outside the CDR3, taken from reference TRBV5-1 and TRBJ1-1): KAGVTQTPRYLIKTRGQQVTLSCSPISGHRSVSWYQQTPGQGLQFLFEYFSETQRNKGNFPGRFSGRQFSNSRSEMNVSTLELGDSALYLCASSLDWGGNTEAFFGQGTRLTVV.

This sequence joins TRBV19 and TRBJ2-3, with a possible D match to TRBD2 (6 bases). This CDR3 spans 14 amino acids. Germline CDR1 LNHDA, CDR2 SQIVND (reference sequence). V was cut by 6 bases and J by 2 bases, with 12 bases left in between. The CDR3 is CASSGSGFTDTQYF. CDR3 in DNA: TGTGCCAGTAGCGGTAGCGGATTCACAGATACGCAGTATTTT.

The gene calls are TRBV11-2 and TRBJ2-3; 11 bases agree with TRBD2. The germline gives CDR1 SGHAT, CDR2 FQNNGV. J was trimmed by 1 base and V by 1 base; bases with no gene match: 7. The CDR3 sequence is 18 residues long. The CDR3, as DNA: TGTGCCAGCAGCTTAGTTGTTAGCGGGGGGGCTGGCACAGATACGCAGTATTTT. Protein product: CASSLVVSGGAGTDTQYF.

V and J are TRBV4-2 and TRBJ1-5; perhaps TRBD1 as D (5 bases). V lost 0 bases and J 7 bases, leaving 16 bases between the germline ends. The CDR3 contains 16 residues. Germline V gene sequence: CDR1 LGHNA, CDR2 YNFKEQ. In DNA form, the CDR3 reads TGTGCCAGCAGCCAAGATGGAGGAGACAGCGCCCAGCCCCAGCATTTT. Its protein product is CASSQDGGDSAQPQHF.

The V gene is TRBV7-7, the J gene TRBJ2-2; maybe TRBD2 (6 bases). Germline V lookup: CDR1 SSHAT, CDR2 FNYEAQ (reference sequence). Trimming cost V 4 bases and J 6 bases, with 15 bases left between them. This CDR3 contains 15 residues. The CDR3 spells CASSSRMAGSGELFF. The DNA for the CDR3 is TGTGCCAGCAGCTCCCGAATGGCGGGGTCCGGGGAGCTGTTTTTT.

The chain employs TRBV6-6 and TRBJ1-5; possible D gene TRBD1, 5 bases. This CDR3 has 13 amino acids. Between the trimmed V and J ends, which lost 7 bases and 6 bases, there was a span of 13 bases. The V gene's germline CDR1 is MNHNY and CDR2 SVGAGI (reference sequence). CDR3 DNA sequence: TGTGCCAGCAATTTGGGGGGGACTCAGCCCCAGCATTTT. Its translation is CASNLGGTQPQHF.

This chain uses TRBV13 with TRBJ2-5; 7 bases line up with TRBD2. This CDR3 is 13 amino acids long. Germline trimming cut 5 bases from V and 5 bases from J; bases unmatched to any gene: 5. From germline, CDR1 is PRHDT and CDR2 FYEKMQ (reference sequence). CDR3 bases: TGTGCCAGCAGCGACGGACTAGTGGAGACCCAGTACTTC. Translating gives CASSDGLVETQYF.

V gene TRBV27 combines with J gene TRBJ2-7, with TRBD2 as a possible D gene (6 bases). This CDR3 is built from 17 residues. Germline CDR1 and CDR2: MNHEY and SMNVEV (reference sequence). V lost 5 bases and J lost 4, with 24 bases in between. CDR3 DNA sequence: TGTGCCAGCAGTCCGATACTCGACAGCGGGCTACGGTACGAGCAGTACTTC. It is translated as CASSPILDSGLRYEQYF.

The CDR3 loop is CASSLASPNTDTQYF. The CDR3 DNA is TGTGCCAGCAGCTTAGCATCTCCGAACACAGATACGCAGTATTTT. The chain uses TRBV11-2 and TRBJ2-3; D gene ambiguous. Trimming pared 1 base from V and 2 bases from J, leaving 10 bases between. Germline CDR1 and CDR2: SGHAT and FQNNGV. The CDR3 has 15 amino acids.

This chain uses TRBV5-6 with TRBJ1-2, with D uncertain. V lost 4 bases and J lost 4, with 17 bases in between. Germline-derived CDR1 and CDR2 are SGHDT and YYEEEE. This CDR3 has 15 amino acids. CDR3 amino acids: CASSPVGRRFYGYTF. The DNA of the CDR3 is TGTGCCAGCAGCCCGGTTGGCAGGAGATTCTATGGCTACACCTTC.

The chain couples TRBV28 to TRBJ2-5, with 8 nucleotides matching TRBD2. With 5 bases clipped from V and 5 bases from J, the junction kept 7 bases outside the gene matches. Germline V CDR1 and CDR2: MDHEN, SYDVKM. The CDR3 has 14 amino acids. This CDR3 is CASSPPAGGETQYF. CDR3 nucleotides: TGTGCCAGCAGTCCCCCTGCGGGGGGCGAGACCCAGTACTTC.

The chain combines TRBV5-6 with TRBJ1-4; TRBD1 matches at 8 bases. The trim removed 4 bases at V and 2 bases at J, leaving 7 bases unmatched. There are 16 residues in the CDR3. Germline V gene sequence: CDR1 SGHDT, CDR2 YYEEEE. CDR3: CASSTGQGRTNEKLFF. The DNA for the CDR3 is TGTGCCAGCAGCACCGGACAGGGTAGGACTAATGAAAAACTGTTTTTT.

CDR3 nucleotide sequence: TGCGCCAGCAGCCCCTTCGGGAACACTGAAGCTTTCTTT. It codes for CASSPFGNTEAFF. The chain carries TRBV4-1 and TRBJ1-1; D gene ambiguous. Germline-derived CDR1 and CDR2 are MGHRA and YSYEKL. The V gene lost 4 bases and the J gene lost 1 base, with 7 bases spanning the gap. The CDR3 loop spans 13 amino acids.

V usage is TRBV4-3 and J usage is TRBJ1-1; TRBD1 matches at 9 bases. The CDR3 runs 16 residues. CDR1 is LGHNA, CDR2 YSLEER, per germline. V shed 2 bases and J 10 bases; nucleotides not matched to a gene: 14. CDR3 sequence: CASSQSSRWTGDGAFF. CDR3 sequence (DNA): TGCGCCAGCAGCCAATCCTCGCGCTGGACAGGGGATGGAGCTTTCTTT.

V usage is TRBV6-6 and J usage is TRBJ2-1; D is unresolved. This CDR3 has 11 amino acids. The V and J ends lost 2 bases and 9 bases respectively, with 5 bases between them. Germline lookup yields CDR1 MNHNY and CDR2 SVGAGI (reference sequence). CDR3 sequence reads: CASSYRGEQFF. The CDR3 coding sequence is TGTGCCAGCAGTTACCGAGGTGAGCAGTTCTTC.

The chain is built from TRBV4-3 and TRBJ1-1; TRBD1 aligns across 7 bases. There are 14 residues in the CDR3. V gave up 3 bases and J gave up 10 bases; unmatched junction bases: 11. Germline CDR1 reads LGHNA; CDR2 reads YSLEER. CDR3 DNA: TGCGCCAGCAGCCAGGAAAGACAGGGTTTTTCAGCTTTCTTT. The encoded protein is CASSQERQGFSAFF.

The rearrangement uses TRBV5-3 and TRBJ1-5; 7 bases agree with TRBD1. TRBV5-3 is an ORF, and what it does is uncertain. V was pared by 4 bases and J by 0 bases, with 10 bases of the junction left unmatched. CDR3 size: 17 residues. CDR3 nucleotide sequence: TGTGCCAGAAGCGGTACCGGGACAGCTTTTAGCAATCAGCCCCAGCATTTT. Translated: CARSGTGTAFSNQPQHF.

The genes are TRBV19 and TRBJ1-3; the D is unclear. The germline CDR1 and CDR2 sequences are LNHDA and SQIVND (reference sequence). CDR3 length: 15 amino acids. The V gene lost 3 bases and the J gene lost 2 bases, with 11 bases spanning the gap. DNA of the CDR3: TGTGCCAGTAGTATTGATGAACACGCTGGAAACACCATATATTTT. It codes for CASSIDEHAGNTIYF. The variable domain in full, with the rest retrieved from reference TRBV19 and TRBJ1-3, is DGGITQSPKYLFRKEGQNVTLSCEQNLNHDAMYWYRQDPGQGLRLIYYSQIVNDFQKGDIAEGYSVSREKKESFPLTVTSAQKNPTAFYLCASSIDEHAGNTIYFGEGSWLTVV.

The rearrangement joins TRBV6-4 to TRBJ1-4; D possibly corresponds to TRBD1 (6 bases). The CDR3 has 15 amino acids. Trimming took off 6 bases at V and 7 bases at J, with 18 bases between the two ends. The germline gives CDR1 MRHNA, CDR2 SNTAGT. The CDR3 coding sequence is TGTGCCAGCAGCCCCCGGGGGGGGGCCGGTGAAAAACTGTTTTTT. Its translation is CASSPRGGAGEKLFF.

The rearrangement joins TRBV11-2 to TRBJ1-2; 9 bases fit TRBD1. The CDR3 covers 15 residues. Germline CDR1 is SGHAT and CDR2 is FQNNGV. Trimming at V came to 5 bases and at J to 5 bases, leaving 9 bases not matched to a gene. The CDR3 is CASSGWTGVWYGYTF. DNA of the CDR3: TGTGCCAGCAGCGGATGGACAGGGGTATGGTATGGCTACACCTTC.

The chain employs TRBV6-1 and TRBJ1-1; D remains unclear. Germline V gene data show CDR1 as MNHNS and CDR2 as SASEGT. V was trimmed by 8 bases and J by 2 bases, leaving 12 bases between them. The CDR3 consists of 13 residues. This CDR3 reads CASFMSTNTEAFF. The CDR3 nucleotides read TGTGCCAGCTTCATGTCCACCAACACTGAAGCTTTCTTT.

This rearrangement joins TRBV5-6 to TRBJ1-3; unclear D gene. V was clipped by 0 bases and J by 8 bases, with 15 bases between them. Germline V gene sequence: CDR1 SGHDT, CDR2 YYEEEE. This CDR3 is 15 amino acids long. The CDR3 here is CASSLALDEMHTIYF. The CDR3 nucleotides read TGTGCCAGCAGCTTGGCCCTGGACGAGATGCACACCATATATTTT.

The table lists this clone with a count of one. This chain uses TRBV7-9 with TRBJ2-7; 7 bases are a match to TRBD1. The J segment lost 4 bases and the V segment lost 2 bases, leaving 14 bases of the junction unmatched. The germline V gene encodes CDR1 SEHNR and CDR2 FQNEAQ (reference sequence). The CDR3 is 17 residues long. CDR3 loop: CASSLFGLGTAGYEQYF. Written as DNA, the CDR3 is TGTGCCAGCAGCTTATTCGGTTTAGGGACAGCTGGATACGAGCAGTACTTC. Drawing the rest from reference TRBV7-9 and TRBJ2-7, the complete variable domain is DTGVSQNPRHKITKRGQNVTFRCDPISEHNRLYWYRQTLGQGPEFLTYFQNEAQLEKSRLLSDRFSAERPKGSFSTLEIQRTEQGDSAMYLCASSLFGLGTAGYEQYFGPGTRLTVT.

In this sample, this clone turned up a few times. V and J are TRBV7-9 and TRBJ1-1, with D maybe TRBD1 (6 bases). This CDR3 comprises 13 residues. Germline-derived CDR1 and CDR2 are SEHNR and FQNEAQ (reference sequence). V dropped 4 bases and J dropped 7 bases, with 13 bases sitting between them. CDR3 sequence (DNA): TGTGCCAGCAGCTCCGGGACATCAATTGAAGCTTTCTTT. This sequence encodes CASSSGTSIEAFF.

This chain joins TRBV6-6 and TRBJ2-7; 7 bases match TRBD1. Germline loops: CDR1 MNHNY, CDR2 SVGAGI (reference sequence). Germline trimming cut 6 bases from V and 2 bases from J; bases unmatched to any gene: 4. This CDR3 region has 13 residues. CDR3 amino acids: CASRRQGPYEQYF. The CDR3 DNA follows: TGTGCCAGCAGGCGACAGGGCCCCTACGAGCAGTACTTC.